The 4 T cell receptor beta chains presented below share a single source sample, sequenced in a study of OX40 agonist ivuxolimab in advanced cancers. Assay used: immunoSEQ multiplex PCR; TCRdb lists only in-frame clones, some missing. The top ten hold about 0.31% of the sample, which has tens of thousands of clones, 70% to 90% seen once. Sequencing was performed on CD4+ or CD8+ T cells sorted from blood, taken in a trial of the OX40 agonist ivuxolimab. The receptors shown here come from an adult with an advanced solid tumor such as melanoma, head and neck, liver or kidney cancer.

The chain links TRBV5-1 to TRBJ2-3; perhaps D is TRBD1 or TRBD2 (5 bases each). Deletions cut 5 bases from V and 4 bases from J, with 14 bases between. This CDR3 comprises 14 residues. Per the germline V gene, CDR1 is SGHRS and CDR2 is YFSETQ. CDR3 nucleotides: TGCGCCAGCAGTCGTGAGGGGATAGCAGATACGCAGTATTTT. Translating it yields CASSREGIADTQYF.

Comment on this clone: As the CDR3 is not closed by the conserved phenylalanine or tryptophan, this likely results from a read error. The chain links TRBV6-1 to TRBJ1-6; no definite D call. CDR3 length: 14 amino acids. V dropped 5 bases and J dropped 7 bases, with 12 bases sitting between them. Germline V gene data show CDR1 as MNHNS and CDR2 as SASEGT. This chain's CDR3 is CASSFYSANSPLHL. The CDR3, as DNA: TGTGCCAGCAGTTTTTACAGCGCCAATTCACCCCTCCACCTT.

The genes are TRBV5-1 and TRBJ2-1; either TRBD1 or TRBD2 may fit D (5 bases each). Germline V gene sequence: CDR1 SGHRS, CDR2 YFSETQ. V lost 6 bases to trimming and J lost 8 bases, with 9 bases between them. The CDR3 length is 11 residues. CDR3: CASTGGHEQFF. CDR3 coding DNA: TGCGCCAGCACTGGGGGTCATGAGCAGTTCTTC.

V gene TRBV7-9 combines with J gene TRBJ1-3; 7 nucleotides match TRBD1. There are 16 residues in the CDR3. Germline V gene data show CDR1 as SEHNR and CDR2 as FQNEAQ (reference sequence). J gave up 3 bases and V 2 bases, and 7 bases lay outside the gene matches. The CDR3 nucleotides are TGTGCCAGCAGCTTATGGAGGGGGCGCGGTGGAAACACCATATATTTT. Translation: CASSLWRGRGGNTIYF.